This passage covers 32 T cell receptor beta chains from one sample sequenced in a study of radiation and T cells in renal cell carcinoma. Time point defined: baseline pretreatment blood. Documented treatment: 15 Gy SBRT to primary tumor, nephrectomy 4 weeks later. Clones were read by immunoSEQ multiplex PCR, and TCRdb kept only the in-frame ones, dropping some. The repertoire holds approximately 140,000 clones, less than 90% seen once, with roughly 4% in the top ten. Material: blood, obtained from a patient whose treatment included radiotherapy and nephrectomy. All receptors come from a woman in her seventies with renal cell carcinoma.

This clone was observed a few times. The rearrangement uses TRBV30 and TRBJ2-5; 12 nucleotides line up with TRBD1. This CDR3 spans 14 amino acids. Germline-derived CDR1 and CDR2 are GTSNPN and SVGIG (reference sequence). J gave up 5 bases and V 2 bases, and 3 bases lay outside the gene matches. CDR3 coding DNA: TGTGCCTGGAGTAGGGACAGGGGGCGGGAGACCCAGTACTTC. Protein product: CAWSRDRGRETQYF.

The chain couples TRBV2 to TRBJ1-5; D ambiguous. CDR1 is SNHLY and CDR2 is FYNNEI in the germline V gene. The CDR3 runs 17 residues. The V and J ends lost 6 bases and 0 bases respectively, with 18 bases between them. CDR3 nucleotide sequence: TGTGCCAGCAGCGTGGGTAGAGGGCGGAATAGCAATCAGCCCCAGCATTTT. The encoded protein is CASSVGRGRNSNQPQHF.

V usage is TRBV18 and J usage is TRBJ2-2; D remains unclear. The CDR3 extends over 12 amino acids. Deletions cut 1 base from V and 9 bases from J, with 6 bases between. The germline gives CDR1 KGHSH, CDR2 LQKENI. DNA of the CDR3: TGTGCCAGCTCACCACAGGGATGGGAGCTGTTTTTT. As protein: CASSPQGWELFF.

This clone was detected many times. The genes are TRBV19 and TRBJ2-7, with D uncertain. The length of the CDR3 is 13 residues. The germline V and J ends were trimmed by 3 bases and 0 bases, with 6 bases remaining between them. The V gene's germline CDR1 is LNHDA and CDR2 SQIVND (reference sequence). Written as DNA, the CDR3 is TGTGCCAGTAGTATCTTCCACTCCTACGAGCAGTACTTC. It codes for CASSIFHSYEQYF.

V usage is TRBV6-1 and J usage is TRBJ1-4; D gene unclear. There are 12 residues in the CDR3. Trimming left V 5 bases short and J 8 bases short, with 9 bases between. From germline, CDR1 is MNHNS and CDR2 SASEGT. The CDR3 DNA sequence: TGTGCCAGCAGTAAGACTCGGGAAAAACTGTTTTTT. Translated: CASSKTREKLFF.

The V and J genes are TRBV11-1 and TRBJ1-1, with D possibly TRBD1 on 6 matching bases. CDR1 is SGHAT, CDR2 FQDESV, per germline (reference sequence). This CDR3 contains 14 residues. The V end lost 6 bases, the J end lost 6 bases, and 17 bases lay between the germline ends. The CDR3 loop reads CASRDRDKRPEAFF. The DNA of the CDR3 is TGTGCCAGCAGAGACCGGGACAAAAGGCCTGAAGCTTTCTTT. The full variable domain, its missing parts supplied by reference TRBV11-1 and TRBJ1-1, is EAEVAQSPRYKITEKSQAVAFWCDPISGHATLYWYRQILGQGPELLVQFQDESVVDDSQLPKDRFSAERLKGVDSTLKIQPAELGDSAMYLCASRDRDKRPEAFFGQGTRLTVV.

This sequence joins TRBV6-6 and TRBJ2-2; D remains ambiguous. Germline lookup yields CDR1 MNHNY and CDR2 SVGAGI (reference sequence). Deletions cut 2 bases from V and 3 bases from J, with 4 bases between. The CDR3 length is 13 residues. CDR3 in amino acids: CASSYADTGELFF. CDR3 coding DNA: TGTGCCAGCAGTTACGCAGACACCGGGGAGCTGTTTTTT.

The V gene is TRBV6-1, the J gene TRBJ1-3; D uncertain. V lost 3 bases and J 1 base, leaving 10 bases between the germline ends. The length of the CDR3 is 15 residues. CDR1 MNHNS and CDR2 SASEGT come from the germline V gene. CDR3 region: CASSDPLGSGNTIYF. In DNA, the CDR3 is TGTGCCAGCAGTGACCCTTTAGGGTCTGGAAACACCATATATTTT.

V is TRBV5-6 and J is TRBJ2-4, with D perhaps matching TRBD2 (5 bases). Germline V gene sequence: CDR1 SGHDT, CDR2 YYEEEE. Trimming took off 0 bases at V and 1 base at J, with 11 bases between the two ends. The CDR3 has 16 residues. CDR3: CASSLGGSGAKNIQYF. Here the CDR3 DNA reads TGTGCCAGCAGCTTGGGAGGGTCGGGGGCCAAAAACATTCAGTACTTC.

The J gene is TRBJ2-5, the V gene TRBV5-1; 10 bases match TRBD1. Trimming removed 4 bases from V and 5 bases from J; junction bases left unmatched: 5. The germline V gene has CDR1 SGHRS and CDR2 YFSETQ. This CDR3 is built from 14 residues. The DNA of the CDR3 is TGCGCCAGCAGCCGGGACAGGGGAAGGGAGACCCAGTACTTC. This gives the protein CASSRDRGRETQYF.

In DNA, the CDR3 is TGTGCCAGCAGCCTCCAAGGGGGTAACTATGGCTACACCTTC. Its protein product is CASSLQGGNYGYTF. V is TRBV5-4 and J is TRBJ1-2; D possibly corresponds to TRBD1 (6 bases). Germline V gene sequence: CDR1 SGHNT, CDR2 YYREEE (reference sequence). V lost 4 bases and J 1 base, leaving 11 bases between the germline ends. This CDR3 is 14 amino acids long. The full variable domain, its missing parts supplied by reference TRBV5-4 and TRBJ1-2, is ETGVTQSPTHLIKTRGQQVTLRCSSQSGHNTVSWYQQALGQGPQFIFQYYREEENGRGNFPPRFSGLQFPNYSSELNVNALELDDSALYLCASSLQGGNYGYTFGSGTRLTVV.

The gene calls are TRBV7-2 and TRBJ2-2, with TRBD1 as a possible D gene (6 bases). Trimming took off 5 bases at V and 4 bases at J, with 8 bases between the two ends. CDR1 SGHTA and CDR2 FQGNSA come from the germline V gene. This CDR3 has 13 amino acids. The CDR3 sequence: CASSRGGTGELFF. The CDR3, as DNA: TGTGCCAGCAGCCGAGGGGGCACCGGGGAGCTGTTTTTT. Drawing the rest from reference TRBV7-2 and TRBJ2-2, the complete variable domain is GAGVSQSPSNKVTEKGKDVELRCDPISGHTALYWYRQSLGQGLEFLIYFQGNSAPDKSGLPSDRFSAERTGGSVSTLTIQRTQQEDSAVYLCASSRGGTGELFFGEGSRLTVL.

CDR3 sequence: CASSVLGSTDTQYF. The CDR3 bases are TGTGCCAGCAGCGTATTGGGCAGCACAGATACGCAGTATTTT. The chain joins TRBV9 to TRBJ2-3, with no clear D. V was pared by 1 base and J by 0 bases, with 6 bases between. The germline V gene encodes CDR1 SGDLS and CDR2 YYNGEE. The CDR3 runs 14 residues.

The genes are TRBV15 and TRBJ2-3, with TRBD2 identical over 12 bases. Germline V gene lookup returns CDR1 LNHNV and CDR2 YYDKDF (reference sequence). Unmatched junction bases numbered 2, after V lost 1 base and J lost 3 bases. This CDR3 is 16 amino acids long. CDR3 protein: CATSRGLAGGTDTQYF. The CDR3 DNA follows: TGTGCCACCAGCAGAGGGCTAGCGGGGGGGACAGATACGCAGTATTTT. The full variable domain, with the rest looked up from reference TRBV15 and TRBJ2-3, is DAMVIQNPRYQVTQFGKPVTLSCSQTLNHNVMYWYQQKSSQAPKLLFHYYDKDFNNEADTPDNFQSRRPNTSFCFLDIRSPGLGDTAMYLCATSRGLAGGTDTQYFGPGTRLTVL.

The J gene is TRBJ2-7, the V gene TRBV7-2; no clear D gene. Germline CDR1 and CDR2: SGHTA and FQGNSA. Between the trimmed V and J ends, which lost 2 bases and 5 bases, there was a span of 4 bases. The CDR3 extends over 11 amino acids. DNA of the CDR3: TGTGCCAGCAGCTTAACCGACGAGCAGTACTTC. This sequence encodes CASSLTDEQYF.

The chain recombines TRBV4-2 with TRBJ1-2; 7 bases are shared with TRBD1. The CDR3 runs to 16 residues. From germline, CDR1 is LGHNA and CDR2 YNFKEQ. Trimming at V came to 0 bases and at J to 3 bases, leaving 7 bases not matched to a gene. The CDR3 DNA sequence: TGTGCCAGCAGCCAAGATCAGGGGGGAAGGGACTATGGCTACACCTTC. The encoded protein is CASSQDQGGRDYGYTF.

This rearrangement joins TRBV13 to TRBJ1-6, with D possibly being TRBD1 (6 bases). Germline V CDR1 and CDR2: PRHDT, FYEKMQ (reference sequence). The CDR3 extends over 17 amino acids. Trimming took 5 bases from V and 2 from J, leaving 16 bases between them. CDR3 sequence reads: CASSHHSGGTYNSPLHF. The CDR3 DNA reads as TGTGCCAGCAGCCACCACTCGGGGGGCACCTATAATTCACCCCTCCACTTT.

This CDR3 reads CASSPGQARSGNTIYF. In nucleotides, the CDR3 is TGTGCCAGCAGCCCCGGACAGGCCCGCTCTGGAAACACCATATATTTT. The V call is TRBV4-2, the J call TRBJ1-3; 7 bases agree with TRBD1. V lost 4 bases to trimming and J lost 0 bases; unmatched junction nucleotides: 6. Germline V lookup: CDR1 LGHNA, CDR2 YNFKEQ. The CDR3 loop spans 16 amino acids.

The chain uses TRBV5-1 and TRBJ1-6; D uncertain. The germline CDR1 and CDR2 sequences are SGHRS and YFSETQ. The CDR3 consists of 15 residues. Trimming removed 3 bases from V and 4 bases from J, with 11 bases in between. In DNA, the CDR3 is TGCGCCAGCAGCTCGGGGAGCGAGTATAATTCACCCCTCCACTTT. Translation gives CASSSGSEYNSPLHF.

This chain links TRBV4-2 with TRBJ1-2; D is unresolved. V lost 1 base, J lost 8 bases, and 8 bases lay in between. Germline V CDR1 and CDR2: LGHNA, YNFKEQ. This CDR3 contains 12 residues. DNA for the CDR3: TGTGCCAGCAGCCAAGTCGGGGAGGGCTACACCTTC. Amino acid sequence: CASSQVGEGYTF.

The chain has TRBV30 and TRBJ2-5, with D perhaps TRBD1 or TRBD2 (6 bases each). The CDR3 runs to 15 residues. CDR1 is GTSNPN and CDR2 is SVGIG in the germline V gene (reference sequence). Trimming took off 0 bases at V and 2 bases at J, with 13 bases between the two ends. CDR3 sequence: CAWSVGGPRQETQYF. The CDR3 DNA is TGTGCCTGGAGTGTCGGGGGCCCCCGGCAAGAGACCCAGTACTTC.

The chain has TRBV5-6 and TRBJ1-1; no firm D call. Germline lookup yields CDR1 SGHDT and CDR2 YYEEEE. V dropped 0 bases and J dropped 0 bases, with 6 bases sitting between them. This CDR3 has 14 residues. Written as DNA, the CDR3 is TGTGCCAGCAGCTTGGTTTACTTGAACACTGAAGCTTTCTTT. Residues: CASSLVYLNTEAFF.

This chain connects TRBV6-1 to TRBJ1-2; D is perhaps TRBD1 (6 bases). V dropped 11 bases and J dropped 5 bases, with 18 bases sitting between them. CDR1 and CDR2 from the germline V gene are MNHNS and SASEGT. The CDR3 length is 13 residues. CDR3 sequence reads: CAAREQGQYGYTF. The DNA of the CDR3 is TGTGCCGCCAGGGAACAGGGACAATATGGCTACACCTTC.

This clone turned up a few times. The chain joins TRBV19 to TRBJ1-2; D is possibly TRBD1 (5 bases). The germline gives CDR1 LNHDA, CDR2 SQIVND (reference sequence). The CDR3 is 13 amino acids. V was trimmed by 2 bases and J by 3 bases, leaving 7 bases between them. This CDR3 is CASSISGYYGYTF. The CDR3 region has the DNA TGTGCCAGTAGTATATCAGGGTACTATGGCTACACCTTC.

The V gene is TRBV5-6, the J gene TRBJ1-2; D ambiguous. The germline gives CDR1 SGHDT, CDR2 YYEEEE. V lost 2 bases and J 0 bases, leaving 17 bases between the germline ends. This CDR3 spans 17 amino acids. CDR3 bases: TGTGCCAGCAGCTTAAAGGGCGGACTTCTTCCTAACTATGGCTACACCTTC. Translation: CASSLKGGLLPNYGYTF.

V and J are TRBV9 and TRBJ1-2; D unresolved. From germline, CDR1 is SGDLS and CDR2 YYNGEE. V was clipped by 3 bases and J by 5 bases, with 5 bases between them. The CDR3 runs to 11 residues. CDR3 residues: CASSAQYGYTF. The CDR3 nucleotides are TGTGCCAGCAGCGCCCAATATGGCTACACCTTC.

J is TRBJ2-7 and V is TRBV7-2; no clear D gene. Trimming removed 5 bases from V and 7 bases from J, with 9 bases in between. In germline, CDR1 is SGHTA, CDR2 FQGNSA. The CDR3 has 11 residues. CDR3 region: CASSRKEEQYF. The CDR3 DNA reads TGTGCCAGCAGCAGGAAGGAAGAGCAGTACTTC.

The chain uses TRBV9 and TRBJ1-1; D is uncertain. The CDR3 extends over 13 amino acids. The germline V gene has CDR1 SGDLS and CDR2 YYNGEE. V shed 0 bases and J shed 1 base, with 4 bases lying between them. In DNA form, the CDR3 reads TGTGCCAGCAGCGTAGGGACGAACACTGAAGCTTTCTTT. It encodes CASSVGTNTEAFF.

The J gene is TRBJ2-1, the V gene TRBV30; D possibly uses TRBD1 or TRBD2 (8 bases each). Germline V gene data show CDR1 as GTSNPN and CDR2 as SVGIG (reference sequence). The ends were cut back, 2 bases at V and 0 bases at J, with 14 bases in the middle. This CDR3 region has 16 residues. The CDR3 DNA follows: TGTGCCTGGAGTCGGACAGGGACTAGCTCCTACAATGAGCAGTTCTTC. Its protein is CAWSRTGTSSYNEQFF.

The chain uses TRBV5-1 and TRBJ1-2; D is perhaps TRBD1 (6 bases). Per the germline V gene, CDR1 is SGHRS and CDR2 is YFSETQ. V lost 6 bases to trimming and J lost 10 bases, with 28 bases between them. The CDR3 has 16 amino acids. Here the CDR3 reads CASKRGKYNYGRDYTF. CDR3 in DNA: TGCGCCAGCAAGAGGGGGAAGTATAACTATGGCAGGGACTACACCTTC.

This sequence joins TRBV7-9 and TRBJ1-3; D is undetermined. The germline V gene has CDR1 SEHNR and CDR2 FQNEAQ (reference sequence). V was cut by 7 bases and J by 4 bases, with 17 bases left in between. The CDR3 loop spans 15 amino acids. The CDR3 loop reads CASNLRQDPGNTIYF. The CDR3 bases are TGTGCCAGCAACCTACGCCAGGATCCGGGAAACACCATATATTTT.

This clone is a singleton in its sample. The chain combines TRBV5-1 with TRBJ1-1, with TRBD1 as a possible D gene (6 bases). V gave up 5 bases and J gave up 6 bases, with 17 bases separating them. Per germline, CDR1 SGHRS and CDR2 YFSETQ. CDR3 length equals 14 residues. The CDR3 region has the DNA TGCGCCAGCAGTATTGGCCCGGGGGCGGCTGAAGCTTTCTTT. Translating it yields CASSIGPGAAEAFF.